Here is one TCR beta chain with its context. TCRdb's copy holds only in-frame clones and misses some; the assay was immunoSEQ multiplex PCR. The sample includes 200,000 to 250,000 clones, 70% to 90% of them seen just once. This record belongs to a study of blood T cell repertoires in COVID-19. The CDR3 consists of 14 residues. Trimming took 3 bases from V and 7 from J, leaving 16 bases between them. Germline CDR1 MNHEY, CDR2 SMNVEV (reference sequence). What was sequenced was peripheral blood. V gene TRBV27 combines with J gene TRBJ2-7; D may be TRBD2 (5 bases). This sequence was found in a man aged 30 to 45 with COVID-19, enrolled during active disease. The CDR3 nucleotides read TGTGCCAGCAGTTTCCGGACTTCCCGGCGGGAGCAGTACTTC. Encoded protein: CASSFRTSRREQYF.